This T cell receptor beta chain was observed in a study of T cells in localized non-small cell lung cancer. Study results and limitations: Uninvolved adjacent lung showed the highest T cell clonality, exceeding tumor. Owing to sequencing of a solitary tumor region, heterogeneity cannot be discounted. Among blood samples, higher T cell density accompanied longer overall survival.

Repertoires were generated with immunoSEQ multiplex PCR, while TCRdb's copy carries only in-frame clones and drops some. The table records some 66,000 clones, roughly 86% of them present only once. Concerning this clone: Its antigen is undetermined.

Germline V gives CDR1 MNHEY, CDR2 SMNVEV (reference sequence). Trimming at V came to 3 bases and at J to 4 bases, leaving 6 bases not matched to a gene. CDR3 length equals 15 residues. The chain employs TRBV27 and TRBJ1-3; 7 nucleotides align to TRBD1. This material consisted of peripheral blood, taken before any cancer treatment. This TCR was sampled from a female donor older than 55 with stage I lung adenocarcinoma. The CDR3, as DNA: TGTGCCAGCAGTTTGACAGGGACTCAAGGAAACACCATATATTTT. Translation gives CASSLTGTQGNTIYF.